This section outlines one T cell receptor (beta chain) sequence together with its context. This clone's antigen is unknown. Per-base quality was not reported, and no clone a single base away is much larger than it. In total, approximately 610 healthy bone marrow donors made up the cohort. Cohort members were all nominally healthy when sampled, although unrecorded immune exposures were likely present. The donor tested CMV seropositive and was one of the 289 seropositive cohort members. A peripheral blood sample was collected from each donor, and TCR beta sequencing was performed on peripheral blood mononuclear cells. Genomic DNA was extracted from the blood cell samples with the Qiagen DNeasy Blood Extraction Kit. Trimming removed 3 bases from V and 6 bases from J; the gene matches leave 7 bases unexplained. Sequences SGDLS (CDR1) and YYNGEE (CDR2) are obtained from the germline V gene. Inclusive of the bounding cysteine and phenylalanine, the CDR3 is 14 residues long. CDR3 DNA only is kept here, 42 bases in frame from base 1.

These data come from a study of cytomegalovirus exposure and HLA in healthy donors (dated by TCRdb to 2015 to 2018). Notes on the research overall: An earlier analysis of under 600 of the donors reported 250 to 300 Gb of sequence data and approximately 110 million unique TCR beta sequences from approximately 180 million T cells. The number of typed donors differed by locus: about 629-630 for A, B, C, DRB1 and DQB1; some 540 for DQA1; approximately 600 for DPA1; and 450 to 480 for DPB1. Roughly five DR-DQ haplotypes were handled as single units for association and clustering, since linkage in the cohort was strong. An earlier analysis of several hundred of the donors applied high-throughput TCR beta sequencing to assess whether each TCR beta V gene segment acted as functional or pseudogenic. HLA typing included class I and class II loci at four-digit resolution. Every repertoire in the discovery cohort had been generated on one and the same sequencing platform. Across approximately 400 genotyped donors of the cohort, an average of about 220,000 unique TCR beta nucleotide sequences per donor were sequenced, and 15% to 20% of those sequences were non-productive. Genome-wide SNP genotypes for about three fifths of the roughly 700 donors were used in a later genetic analysis, which treated that subset as a discovery cohort. A later analysis re-analyzed previously published TCR beta repertoires from roughly 630 donors and added high-resolution HLA genotyping to study TCR occurrence patterns. The genetic ancestry cluster associated with self-reported Caucasian donors included 81% of the 398 genotyped donors. Along with the approximately 620-subject first cohort, a separate validation cohort of 120 different subjects was used. An early release covering roughly 580 HLA-typed donors comprised approximately 300 gigabases of sequencing data and approximately 80 million unique TCR sequences. Donor age, sex, ethnicity and CMV serostatus were compiled together with the repertoire data. The T cell repertoires of around 730 subjects were profiled by immunosequencing and related to cytomegalovirus serostatus. The study aimed to test whether signatures of past pathogen exposure could be identified by cataloging public T cell receptors. In the later analysis, no new phenotypic data were used to find candidate immune exposures; instead, reliance was placed on TCR beta sequences and their occurrence across donors. To predict cytomegalovirus infection status, the study brought together high-throughput TCR immunosequencing, statistical association of individual TCRs with disease status, and machine learning.

Library prep was done by the immunoSEQ multiplex PCR assay. A mixture of 60 forward primers for TCR Vbeta segments and 13 reverse primers for TCR Jbeta segments was used in the multiplex PCR. The CDR3 region of rearranged TCR beta genes was amplified from genomic DNA with a multiplex PCR assay. The amplified TCR beta libraries were sequenced on the Illumina HiSeq System as 87-base-pair reads. As for the original processing: Across the 600 to 700 repertoires, a later analysis counted some 81 million unique TCR beta chains, some 11 million of which were shared by at least two donors. A nearest-neighbor algorithm error-corrected the raw reads and collapsed the reads into unique sequences, merging closely related sequences to remove PCR and sequencing errors. Alignment of CDR3 sequences to IMGT reference sequences was used to assign V, D and J gene segments. For a sequence to be retained, a match of at least six nucleotides to both a V gene segment and a J gene segment was required. A rearrangement counted as productive if the CDR3 had no stop codons and remained in frame with V and J, and every other rearrangement counted as non-productive. Following IMGT convention, CDR3 was defined as the stretch from the second conserved V-encoded cysteine up to the conserved J-encoded phenylalanine. The earlier analysis of approximately 590 of the donors excluded any sequence lacking an unambiguous match to a single V gene segment. In an earlier analysis of about 590 of the donors, a V segment was called functional when productive rearrangements were above 56.7%, and segregating when the standard deviation between donors exceeded 5%. A statistical classification framework was built to diagnose cytomegalovirus status from the catalog of TCR beta chain sequences. A later analysis assigned V and J genes by comparing TCR nucleotide sequences with IMGT/GENE-DB human TR gene sequences. Using the TCRdist pipeline, a later analysis assigned CDR3 sequences along with most-parsimonious VDJ recombination scenarios. In a later analysis, each TCR beta chain was defined by its CDR3 amino acid sequence together with its V-gene family, and reads lacking a unique V-gene family were excluded. To address suspected cross-contamination and a sequencing artifact, a later analysis removed approximately 600 highly shared, low-generation-probability nucleotide sequences. For each public chain, a later analysis derived a clonal expansion index from normalized ranks of inferred template counts within each repertoire. A later analysis computed generation probabilities with a VDJ recombination model fitted to out-of-frame rearrangements, and checked the results against IGoR. A later analysis scored TCR-TCR, TCR-HLA and TCR-CMV co-occurrence with hypergeometric tests, applying a repertoire-size bias correction to TCR pairs. To estimate false discovery rates, a later analysis permuted the HLA or CMV assignments 20 times. In a later analysis, co-occurring TCRs were grouped using DBSCAN, with TCRdist sequence similarity added in when clustering inside HLA-allele-positive subsets. Repertoires with fewer than 30,000 or more than 120,000 public chains, plus five repertoires with anomalous nucleotide sharing, were excluded from co-occurrence clustering. The clones in this table, taken by TCRdb from immuneACCESS, are in-frame only. Not every clone is retained; where verified, under half of the shortfall comes from an unresolved V gene, and the cause of the rest is unknown. V and J calls and clone size follow that table, whereas D and trimming were derived from the DNA. The sample table lists 170,000 or so clones, around 80% of them with a count of one. The top ten constitute 1.4% to 1.5% of the sample.

General study outcomes and caveats: Compared with equally common non-associated chains, HLA-associated TCR beta chains in a later analysis were more clonally expanded and had lower generation probabilities. Because the 87-base-pair reads could not distinguish some IMGT-functional V segments, including TRBV6-2 and TRBV6-3, those segments were excluded. Because HLA typing was unavailable for some donors at each locus, only the typed subset was used in association tests. In both the original and validation cohorts, the classifier was reported to diagnose cytomegalovirus status with high specificity and sensitivity. Most TCR sequences were seen in very few donors, while some public TCRs were found in many individuals. Presence/absence analyses assumed roughly uniform sequencing depth across donors, an assumption that may not hold. In a later analysis, several top co-occurrence clusters were reported to appear linked to parvovirus B19, influenza, CMV and Epstein-Barr virus. Over 15 rarely observed V segments, including chromosome 9 orphons, were excluded from the earlier analysis of approximately 500 of the donors because counts were too low. In a later analysis, most CMV-associated TCR beta chains were found to appear HLA-restricted, with HLA associations seemingly driven largely by CMV exposure. In vitro tests confirmed that three of the cytomegalovirus-associated TCR beta chains recognize cytomegalovirus antigens. A later genetic analysis reported fewer N-insertions in productive TCRs among donors in an Asian-associated ancestry cluster than the roughly 620-donor mean. A later analysis found that TCR association rates varied across HLA loci, with DRB1 alleles showing the most associated TCRs and HLA-C alleles the fewest. In a later analysis, 16,951 TCR beta sequences were associated with specific HLA alleles at a false discovery rate of 0.05. In the study, some 160 TCR beta chains were listed as associated with cytomegalovirus. Broadly in line with IMGT annotations, most TCR beta V segments showed up in productive rearrangements about 87% or about 30% of the time in an earlier analysis of 450 to 600 of the donors. Linkage disequilibrium might explain the correlated functional status among segregating V segments, but an unknown experimental factor could not be excluded. When HLA alleles, especially DR and DQ, strongly co-occurred, TCR associations were difficult to assign to individual alleles. The authors suggested that the approach could potentially be extended to other disease states and immunological phenotypes. A further reported finding was that TCR beta sequences accurately predicted the HLA-A and HLA-B alleles for most subjects in the first cohort. In this cohort, only TCR beta chains were sequenced, and detectable features were limited by the absence of alpha or paired-chain data. In a later genetic analysis, a missense DCLRE1C variant was associated with V-gene and J-gene trimming of TCR beta chains, and the association was replicated in an independent cohort. The only immune exposure information available for the cohort was CMV serostatus. The sequencing pipeline was judged likely to have produced a cluster of highly shared sequence variants as a technical artifact.

The receptor was isolated from a woman under 40 in good health and CMV-seropositive. Material: PBMCs. The rearrangement joined TRBV9 to TRBJ2-7, with 9 bases in between that match TRBD1. The CDR3 protein sequence reads: CASSALQGAGEQYF. The sequenced DNA: TGTGCCAGCAGCGCACTACAGGGGGCAGGCGAGCAGTACTTC. Reference TRBV9 and TRBJ2-7 genes cover what lies past the CDR3, so the full variable domain is DSGVTQTPKHLITATGQRVTLRCSPRSGDLSVYWYQQSLDQGLQFLIQYYNGEERAKGNILERFSAQQFPDLHSELNLSSLELGDSALYFCASSALQGAGEQYFGPGTRLTVT.